This T cell receptor beta chain was recorded in a study of cytomegalovirus exposure and HLA in healthy donors. Study conclusions and caveats: Productive status was seen about 90% or about 30% of the time for most TCR beta V segments in an earlier analysis. When analyzed later, a missense DCLRE1C variant was found to be linked to TCR beta V- and J-gene trimming.

Regarding donors, all were healthy bone marrow donors. Though probably carrying unrecorded immune exposures, donors were nominally healthy at sampling. This clone showed up just a few times. The antigen is not known. Germline CDR1 reads MNHEY; CDR2 reads SMNVEV (reference sequence). This CDR3 is 16 amino acids long. With V trimmed by 5 bases and J by 10 bases, 19 bases remained unmatched. A multiplex PCR was run with 60 Vbeta primers and 13 Jbeta primers. Only in-frame clones appear in the TCRdb table, and some are missing; sequencing was by immunoSEQ multiplex PCR. This table has about 170,000 clones, 85% appearing once.

Sequencing used PBMCs. This clonotype was sampled from a boy aged 2 to 10 in good health and CMV-seronegative. This rearrangement joins TRBV27 to TRBJ1-1; 7 bases agree with TRBD1. The CDR3 here is CASSPETGTVSFRAFF. In DNA form, the CDR3 reads TGTGCCAGCAGTCCGGAAACCGGGACAGTATCGTTTAGAGCTTTCTTT.